Below are 21 T cell receptor beta chains sequenced from a single sample in a study of blood T cell repertoires in COVID-19. Sequencing used immunoSEQ multiplex PCR; TCRdb keeps in-frame clones, though not all of them. This sample has roughly 120,000 clones, with 86% found just once. Sequenced: peripheral blood. These receptors were collected from a man in his 70s who had recovered from COVID-19.

This chain uses TRBV6-5 with TRBJ2-2; D is possibly TRBD1 (5 bases). Trimming removed 5 bases from V and 6 bases from J, with 10 bases in between. Germline CDR1 is MNHEY and CDR2 is SVGAGI. The CDR3 loop spans 13 amino acids. CDR3 in amino acids: CASSRGIPGELFF. The CDR3 bases are TGTGCCAGCAGTAGGGGAATCCCCGGGGAGCTGTTTTTT.

V gene TRBV5-4 combines with J gene TRBJ1-1; 8 positions agree with TRBD1. The V gene's germline CDR1 is SGHNT and CDR2 YYREEE (reference sequence). The CDR3 sequence is 14 residues long. V dropped 4 bases and J dropped 4; count of bases not matched to a gene: 6. The CDR3 sequence: CASSPRQGITEAFF. CDR3 DNA sequence: TGTGCCAGCAGCCCCCGACAGGGGATCACTGAAGCTTTCTTT.

The chain uses TRBV5-6 and TRBJ1-2; no clear D gene. Trimming removed 2 bases from V and 6 bases from J, with 8 bases in between. Per germline, CDR1 SGHDT and CDR2 YYEEEE. The CDR3 loop spans 12 amino acids. The CDR3 spells CASSFGGHGYTF. CDR3 DNA: TGTGCCAGCAGCTTTGGTGGGCATGGCTACACCTTC.

A single count supports this clone. The chain couples TRBV5-4 to TRBJ2-7; TRBD1 aligns across 7 bases. This CDR3 spans 15 amino acids. The germline gives CDR1 SGHNT, CDR2 YYREEE (reference sequence). Trimming took 9 bases from V and 0 from J; bases not matched to a gene: 12. The CDR3 spells CATTGAQGNSYEQYF. For the CDR3, the DNA is TGTGCCACGACCGGAGCACAGGGGAACTCCTACGAGCAGTACTTC.

This chain uses TRBV2 with TRBJ1-4, with 8 bases matching TRBD1. The V and J ends lost 8 bases and 8 bases, in that order; junction bases with no gene match: 10. Germline V gene lookup returns CDR1 SNHLY and CDR2 FYNNEI. The CDR3 loop spans 14 amino acids. CDR3 in amino acids: CASQRTGQNEKLFF. In DNA, the CDR3 is TGTGCCAGCCAACGGACAGGGCAAAACGAAAAACTGTTTTTT. Combining the CDR3 with reference TRBV2 and TRBJ1-4 gives the whole variable domain EPEVTQTPSHQVTQMGQEVILRCVPISNHLYFYWYRQILGQKVEFLVSFYNNEISEKSEIFDDQFSVERPDGSNFTLKIRSTKLEDSAMYFCASQRTGQNEKLFFGSGTQLSVL.

The chain uses TRBV7-8 and TRBJ2-7, with 8 bases identical to TRBD1. J was trimmed by 7 bases and V by 5 bases; bases with no gene match: 10. Germline CDR1 SGHVS, CDR2 FQNEAQ. This CDR3 comprises 14 residues. The CDR3 sequence is CASSRQGLSREQYF. The CDR3 DNA follows: TGTGCCAGCAGCCGACAGGGGCTGTCTCGGGAGCAGTACTTC.

The chain employs TRBV27 and TRBJ1-2; tentatively, D is TRBD1 (6 bases). V lost 5 bases, J lost 2 bases, and 12 bases lay in between. CDR1 and CDR2 from the germline V gene are MNHEY and SMNVEV (reference sequence). The CDR3 contains 14 residues. CDR3 region: CASSQYRENYGYTF. CDR3 in DNA: TGTGCCAGCAGTCAGTACAGGGAAAACTATGGCTACACCTTC.

The chain links TRBV5-5 to TRBJ1-3, with unresolved D. This CDR3 spans 15 amino acids. V lost 1 base and J 0 bases, leaving 8 bases between the germline ends. Per the germline V gene, CDR1 is SGHKS and CDR2 is YYEKEE (reference sequence). The DNA for the CDR3 is TGTGCCAGCAGCTTGAACAGAAACTCTGGAAACACCATATATTTT. It yields the protein CASSLNRNSGNTIYF.

A remark on this clone: The junction departs from germline at one end; a sequencing error may be responsible. V gene TRBV6-4 combines with J gene TRBJ2-3; unclear D gene. Germline V gene lookup returns CDR1 MRHNA and CDR2 SNTAGT. The CDR3 is made up of 13 amino acids. CDR3 protein: CASSDSVADHPVF. DNA for the CDR3: TGTGCCAGCAGTGACTCGGTGGCGGATCACCCCGTTTTT.

This rearrangement joins TRBV3-1 (or the pseudogene TRBV3-2) to TRBJ2-3, with TRBD2 matching over 12 bases. V was clipped by 4 bases and J by 3 bases; unmatched bases: 14. Germline V lookup: CDR1 LGHDT, CDR2 YNNKEL (reference sequence). The CDR3 spans 19 residues. CDR3 DNA: TGTGCCAGCAGCCCTTTTTGGCTAGCGGGAGGGCGAGGGACAGATACGCAGTATTTT. Translation: CASSPFWLAGGRGTDTQYF.

This clone has just one count. V usage is TRBV4-1 and J usage is TRBJ2-5; TRBD1 might be the D (6 bases). The CDR3 consists of 18 residues. The ends were cut back, 0 bases at V and 1 base at J, with 18 bases in the middle. CDR1 and CDR2 (germline): MGHRA, YSYEKL. This CDR3 is CASSQDPSIEGVQETQYF. CDR3 coding DNA: TGCGCCAGCAGCCAAGATCCGTCTATAGAGGGGGTCCAAGAGACCCAGTACTTC.

The V and J genes are TRBV5-1 and TRBJ2-3, with 7 positions matching TRBD2. V was pared by 0 bases and J by 1 base, with 5 bases of the junction left unmatched. Germline assignment: CDR1 SGHRS and CDR2 YFSETQ. The CDR3 totals 16 residues. The CDR3 loop reads CASSLGIAGRTDTQYF. The DNA of the CDR3 is TGCGCCAGCAGCTTGGGGATAGCGGGTCGCACAGATACGCAGTATTTT.

The rearrangement uses TRBV18 and TRBJ2-6; the D gene is possibly TRBD1 (5 bases). The V gene lost 2 bases and the J gene lost 2 bases, with 13 bases spanning the gap. This CDR3 has 17 amino acids. Germline values: CDR1 KGHSH, CDR2 LQKENI. In DNA form, the CDR3 reads TGTGCCAGCTCACCATCCAGGGCAGTTCCTGGGGCCAACGTCCTGACTTTC. Protein sequence: CASSPSRAVPGANVLTF.

This rearrangement joins TRBV5-1 to TRBJ1-2, with D possibly matching TRBD1 (6 bases). This CDR3 contains 14 residues. Germline V gene lookup returns CDR1 SGHRS and CDR2 YFSETQ. V lost 0 bases to trimming and J lost 6 bases, with 12 bases between them. CDR3 coding DNA: TGCGCCAGCAGCTTGGGACAGGCCCTGGATGGCTACACCTTC. Amino acids: CASSLGQALDGYTF.

The rearrangement links TRBV5-1 to TRBJ2-5; 10 nucleotides line up with TRBD2. The CDR3 is 19 amino acids. Germline lookup yields CDR1 SGHRS and CDR2 YFSETQ. V trimming: 1 base; J trimming: 3 bases; junction bases outside the gene matches: 15. In DNA form, the CDR3 reads TGCGCCAGCAGCTTGTTTGGGGGGCTCGGGCTAGCGGGAGAAGAGACCCAGTACTTC. Residues: CASSLFGGLGLAGEETQYF.

This clone showed up just a few times. The chain has TRBV6-2 or TRBV6-3 and TRBJ2-5, with 13 bases that match TRBD2. This CDR3 comprises 15 residues. Germline V gene sequence: CDR1 MNHEY, CDR2 SVGEGT. V shed 4 bases and J 5 bases; nucleotides not matched to a gene: 4. CDR3 DNA sequence: TGTGCCAGCAGTTCGGGACTAGCGGGAACCGAGACCCAGTACTTC. Amino acid sequence: CASSSGLAGTETQYF.

This chain links TRBV12-3 or TRBV12-4 with TRBJ2-1, with D maybe TRBD2 (5 bases). The CDR3 contains 12 residues. Deletions cut 7 bases from V and 4 bases from J, with 8 bases between. The CDR3, as DNA: TGTGCCAGCAACTCGGGGTACAATGAGCAGTTCTTC. It yields the protein CASNSGYNEQFF.

V usage is TRBV4-2 and J usage is TRBJ2-2; a possible D gene is TRBD2 (5 bases). V lost 1 base to trimming and J lost 3 bases, with 12 bases between them. CDR1 and CDR2 (germline): LGHNA, YNFKEQ. This CDR3 region has 16 residues. CDR3 sequence reads: CASSQGGYPDTGELFF. The CDR3 bases are TGTGCCAGCAGCCAAGGAGGGTATCCAGACACCGGGGAGCTGTTTTTT.

This chain joins TRBV4-1 and TRBJ2-3; 10 bases match TRBD2. The CDR3 sequence is 17 residues long. Germline V gene data show CDR1 as MGHRA and CDR2 as YSYEKL. The junction had 9 bases not matched to a gene; V was cut back by 0 bases and J by 6 bases. CDR3 sequence (DNA): TGCGCCAGCAGCCAAGACGTGGGAGCGGGAGGGCCTGATACGCAGTATTTT. Translated, it gives CASSQDVGAGGPDTQYF.

The chain links TRBV6-5 to TRBJ1-4, with D tentatively TRBD1 (5 bases). The CDR3 loop spans 15 amino acids. Germline-derived CDR1 and CDR2 are MNHEY and SVGAGI. Trimming left V 6 bases short and J 8 bases short, with 19 bases between. Here the CDR3 reads CASSRGAGQEEKLFF. The CDR3 DNA is TGTGCCAGCAGCCGAGGAGCAGGGCAGGAAGAAAAACTGTTTTTT.

This clone has only a few counts. The V gene is TRBV5-4, the J gene TRBJ2-2; 7 nucleotides align to TRBD1. Germline V CDR1 and CDR2: SGHNT, YYREEE (reference sequence). The trim removed 4 bases at V and 5 bases at J, leaving 8 bases unmatched. The CDR3 length is 15 residues. CDR3 coding DNA: TGTGCCAGCAGCGAAGGGACAGAAGTAACCGGGGAGCTGTTTTTT. It codes for CASSEGTEVTGELFF.